Presented here are 15 T cell receptor beta chains from one specimen sequenced in a study of spatial heterogeneity in lung cancer. Study-wide points: In tumors, expanded intratumoral alpha and beta TCR counts tracked mutation counts.

Time point noted: sample taken at primary tumor resection. What these receptors recognize is not known. TCRdb analysed the 5' RACE reads with MiXCR anew, one entry per CDR3 protein. The data show about 11,000 distinct CDR3 sequences, under 6.5% seen once. Sequencing used lung tumor tissue, obtained at surgery. These receptors all stem from a male donor with early-stage non-small cell lung cancer.

This clonotype was counted many times. The library was prepared for alpha chains; this beta chain is a stray read, so its frequency means little. The CDR3: CASSFKWDPQETQYF. The CDR3 bases are TGTGCCAGCAGTTTCAAGTGGGACCCCCAAGAGACCCAGTACTTC. The V gene is TRBV28, the J gene TRBJ2-5; D may correspond to TRBD1 or TRBD2 (5 bases each). The CDR3 is 15 residues long. Germline lookup yields CDR1 MDHEN and CDR2 SYDVKM. Trimming removed 3 bases at V and 1 base at J, with 12 bases between.

This clonotype was counted at least ten times. This beta chain is an unintended read in a library built for alpha chains; its size means little. The gene calls are TRBV27 and TRBJ2-7; 13 nucleotides match TRBD2. The germline V gene has CDR1 MNHEY and CDR2 SMNVEV (reference sequence). The V gene end was trimmed by 0 bases and the J gene end by 5 bases; junction bases not matched to a gene: 10. CDR3 length: 18 residues. The CDR3 nucleotides read TGTGCCAGCAGTTTATCTCCACTAGCGGGAGGGCCGAGGAACGAGCAGTACTTC. Protein sequence: CASSLSPLAGGPRNEQYF.

This clonotype has ten or more counts. This beta chain represents an off-target read in a library built for alpha chains; its size is of limited meaning. This chain links TRBV28 with TRBJ1-6, with TRBD1 matching 7 bases. Trimming at V came to 3 bases and at J to 7 bases, leaving 6 bases not matched to a gene. Germline CDR1 and CDR2: MDHEN and SYDVKM. This CDR3 is built from 15 residues. The CDR3 protein is CASSFGRGGNSPLHF. The CDR3 nucleotides are TGTGCCAGCAGTTTCGGCAGGGGGGGGAATTCACCCCTCCACTTT.

This clonotype counts as medium-sized. This beta chain is an off-target read within a library intended for alpha chains, so its frequency means little. The rearrangement joins TRBV6-6 to TRBJ1-4; 9 bases align to TRBD1. CDR3 size: 15 residues. Per the germline V gene, CDR1 is MNHNY and CDR2 is SVGAGI (reference sequence). Trimming removed 7 bases from V and 6 bases from J; junction bases left unmatched: 9. CDR3: CASIPYRGQDEKLFF. Written as DNA, the CDR3 is TGTGCCAGCATCCCCTACAGGGGGCAGGATGAAAAACTGTTTTTT.

This clonotype has ten or more counts. This beta chain is a stray sequence in a library constructed for alpha chains; its clone size is not meaningful. The chain employs TRBV6-1 and TRBJ2-1; D is uncertain. The CDR3 extends over 11 amino acids. Germline V gene sequence: CDR1 MNHNS, CDR2 SASEGT. The CDR3 sequence: CALGYYNEQFF. The CDR3 DNA sequence: TGTGCACTGGGATACTACAATGAGCAGTTCTTC.

Concerning this clonotype itself: A clone one base away is much larger, so this may be a read error. A library made for alpha chains picked up this beta chain off target, so its size means little. The J gene is TRBJ2-6, the V gene TRBV20-1, with no clear D. Trimming took 5 bases from V and 2 from J, leaving 10 bases between them. The CDR3 is made up of 14 amino acids. Germline V gene data show CDR1 as DFQATT and CDR2 as SNEGSKA (reference sequence). CDR3 sequence reads: CSAQNWPGANVLTF. CDR3 in DNA: TGCAGTGCTCAAAACTGGCCTGGGGCCAACGTCCTGACTTTC.

This clonotype was recorded at least ten times. Because the library targeted alpha chains, this beta chain is an off-target read whose size means little. The rearrangement uses TRBV5-1 and TRBJ2-7; 8 bases are a match to TRBD1. The CDR3 is 14 amino acids. Trimming took 1 base from V and 3 from J; bases not matched to a gene: 3. Germline V gene lookup returns CDR1 SGHRS and CDR2 YFSETQ. CDR3 coding DNA: TGCGCCAGCAGCTTGCAGGGACAGGACTACGAGCAGTACTTC. Translation: CASSLQGQDYEQYF.

This clonotype was observed many times. For a library built for alpha chains, this beta chain is a stray read; little rests on its size. V and J are TRBV6-1 and TRBJ2-3; weak D call: TRBD1 (6 bases). CDR1 and CDR2 (germline): MNHNS, SASEGT. This CDR3 has 13 amino acids. V lost 7 bases and J lost 1, with 9 bases in between. DNA for the CDR3: TGTGCCAGCATTAGGACAGGCACAGATACGCAGTATTTT. The encoded protein is CASIRTGTDTQYF.

This clonotype was seen ten or more times. This beta chain came through as a stray read in a library set up for alpha chains, and its size says little. The chain uses TRBV5-5 and TRBJ1-4; TRBD1 might be the D (6 bases). Germline values: CDR1 SGHKS, CDR2 YYEKEE (reference sequence). The CDR3 extends over 15 amino acids. V was shortened by 5 bases and J by 7 bases, with 18 bases between the two germline ends. CDR3 DNA sequence: TGTGCCAGCAGGCCCTTGGGGGGGGCTGGTGAAAAACTGTTTTTT. Its translation: CASRPLGGAGEKLFF.

This clonotype was observed at least ten times. This beta chain represents an off-target read in a library built for alpha chains; its size is of limited meaning. This chain joins TRBV11-2 and TRBJ2-7, with 9 bases matching TRBD1. This CDR3 comprises 13 residues. Per germline, CDR1 SGHAT and CDR2 FQNNGV. Trimming removed 5 bases from V and 7 bases from J; junction bases left unmatched: 6. The CDR3 bases are TGTGCCAGCAGCCTTGGACAGGGGAGAGAGCAGTACTTC. Translating gives CASSLGQGREQYF. Supplemented by reference TRBV11-2 and TRBJ2-7, the full variable domain reads EAGVAQSPRYKIIEKRQSVAFWCNPISGHATLYWYQQILGQGPKLLIQFQNNGVVDDSQLPKDRFSAERLKGVDSTLKIQPAKLEDSAVYLCASSLGQGREQYFGPGTRLTVT.

This clonotype occurred many times. The library was prepared for alpha chains; this beta chain is a stray read, so its frequency means little. J is TRBJ2-1 and V is TRBV9; D is unclear. V was pared by 3 bases and J by 4 bases, with 5 bases between. Germline CDR1 reads SGDLS; CDR2 reads YYNGEE. This CDR3 has 12 amino acids. The CDR3 bases are TGTGCCAGCAGCGCCCTTTACAATGAGCAGTTCTTC. Translating it yields CASSALYNEQFF. Full variable domain (missing parts from reference TRBV9 and TRBJ2-1): DSGVTQTPKHLITATGQRVTLRCSPRSGDLSVYWYQQSLDQGLQFLIQYYNGEERAKGNILERFSAQQFPDLHSELNLSSLELGDSALYFCASSALYNEQFFGPGTRLTVL.

This clonotype has ten or more counts. Because the library targeted alpha chains, this beta chain is an off-target read whose size means little. This sequence joins TRBV25-1 and TRBJ1-2; no reliable D call. Per the germline V gene, CDR1 is MGHDK and CDR2 is SYGVNS. CDR3 length: 12 amino acids. V was trimmed by 3 bases and J by 2 bases, leaving 4 bases between them. The CDR3: CASSDHNYGYTF. The CDR3 DNA reads TGTGCCAGCAGTGATCACAACTATGGCTACACCTTC.

With regard to this clonotype: Compared with germline, one end of the junction differs, possibly owing to a read error. With the library built for alpha chains, this beta chain is off target and its frequency is not meaningful. The gene calls are TRBV7-9 and TRBJ2-3; maybe TRBD1 (6 bases). The CDR3 is 16 residues long. CDR1 is SEHNR, CDR2 FQNEAQ, per germline (reference sequence). CDR3 protein: CASSSQLGGFTGTQYF. CDR3 bases: TGTGCCAGCAGCTCCCAACTAGGGGGATTCACAGGTACGCAGTATTTT.

This clonotype was seen repeatedly, ten times or more. A library prepared for alpha chains yielded this beta chain as an off-target read; its size is of little meaning. This sequence joins TRBV4-2 and TRBJ2-7; TRBD1 aligns across 9 bases. The CDR3 runs 13 residues. V was clipped by 4 bases and J by 4 bases; unmatched bases: 2. From germline, CDR1 is LGHNA and CDR2 YNFKEQ. The CDR3 coding sequence is TGTGCCAGCAGCCGGGACAGGGCTTACGAGCAGTACTTC. Amino acid sequence: CASSRDRAYEQYF.

This clonotype is categorized as medium-sized. This beta chain is a stray sequence in a library constructed for alpha chains; its clone size is not meaningful. The rearrangement links TRBV12-3 or TRBV12-4 to TRBJ2-2; the match to TRBD2 covers 7 bases. CDR3 length: 16 amino acids. The ends lost 1 base at V and 5 bases at J; junction bases unmatched: 7. CDR3 in amino acids: CASSLGEGRWTGELFF. The CDR3, as DNA: TGTGCCAGCAGTTTAGGGGAGGGGAGGTGGACCGGGGAGCTGTTTTTT.